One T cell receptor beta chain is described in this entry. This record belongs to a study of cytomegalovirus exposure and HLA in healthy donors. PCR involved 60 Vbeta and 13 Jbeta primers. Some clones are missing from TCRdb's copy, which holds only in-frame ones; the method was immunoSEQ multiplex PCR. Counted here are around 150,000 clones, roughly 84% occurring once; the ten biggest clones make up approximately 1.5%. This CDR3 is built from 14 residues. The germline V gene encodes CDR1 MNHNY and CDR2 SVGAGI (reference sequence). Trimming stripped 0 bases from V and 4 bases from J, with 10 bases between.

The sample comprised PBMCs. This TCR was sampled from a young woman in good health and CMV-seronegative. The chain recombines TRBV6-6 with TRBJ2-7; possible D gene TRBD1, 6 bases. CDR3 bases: TGTGCCAGCAGTTACTCAGGACAGTTTTACGAGCAGTACTTC. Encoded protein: CASSYSGQFYEQYF.